Here is one T cell receptor beta chain with its context. Its matching antigen is unknown. The assay was immunoSEQ multiplex PCR, and TCRdb's table has in-frame clones only and misses some. This sample has 45,000 to 55,000 clones; 90% to 95% occur once, and the top ten carry around 12%. This sample is part of a study of OX40 agonist ivuxolimab in advanced cancers. Study information: The dose-escalation cohort was roughly 84% male, with a mean age of 60 years, ranging about 20 to 79. Findings and caveats of the study: Doses of 0.1 to 3.0 mg/kg were accompanied by clonal expansion of CD4+ and CD8+ blood T cells by week 6.

V trimming: 4 bases; J trimming: 9 bases; junction bases outside the gene matches: 7. CDR3 length equals 14 residues. Germline V lookup: CDR1 SGHNT, CDR2 YYREEE (reference sequence). This receptor was obtained from an adult with an advanced solid tumor such as melanoma, head and neck, liver or kidney cancer. V and J are TRBV5-4 and TRBJ2-1, with 10 bases matching TRBD2. Specimen: CD4+ or CD8+ T cells sorted from blood, collected in a trial of the OX40 agonist ivuxolimab. DNA for the CDR3: TGTGCCAGCAGCGCCGGGACTAGCGTGGTTGAGCAGTTCTTC. Protein sequence: CASSAGTSVVEQFF.